The sequence of this T cell receptor (beta chain) was determined in a study of cytomegalovirus exposure and HLA in healthy donors. Per germline, CDR1 LGHNA and CDR2 YNFKEQ. The length of the CDR3 is 11 residues. Trimming took 0 bases from V and 11 from J, leaving 7 bases between them. Researchers ran the PCR with 60 Vbeta and 13 Jbeta primers. The method was immunoSEQ multiplex PCR; TCRdb's version includes in-frame clones alone and lacks a portion of them. Of 90,000 to 120,000 clones in the sample, around 85% were seen once. Sequenced input: PBMCs. The clonotype originates from a man aged 25 to 40 in good health and CMV-seronegative. The V and J genes are TRBV4-2 and TRBJ1-1; D not resolved. The CDR3 bases are TGTGCCAGCAGCCAAGACGTTTCGGCTTTCTTT. Protein sequence: CASSQDVSAFF.